This T cell receptor (beta chain) appears in the sequencing data of a study of T cells after posttransplantation cyclophosphamide. Study conclusions and caveats: TRB clonality was highly associated with recipient CMV seropositivity and reactivation.

This CDR3 region has 14 residues. V lost 6 bases to trimming and J lost 8 bases; unmatched junction nucleotides: 7. In germline, CDR1 is MDHEN, CDR2 SYDVKM. A word on this clone: What it binds is unknown.

The repertoire was sequenced with immunoSEQ multiplex PCR; TCRdb's copy has only in-frame clones and lacks some. The sample consists of some 4,000 clones, about 81% of them appearing once. Busulfan-fludarabine conditioning, marrow transplant, and cyclophosphamide on days +3 and +4 were administered. The chain employs TRBV28 and TRBJ1-4; TRBD1 agrees at 9 bases. This TCR was sampled from a female patient in her forties or fifties who received an allogeneic stem cell transplant from a related donor, was CMV-positive, and had no GVHD. The T cells may partly be graft donor cells. Sequenced here: PBMCs, sampled after an allogeneic stem cell transplant with post-transplant cyclophosphamide. The CDR3 bases are TGTGCCAGCAGCCGACAGGGGGGTCGGGAAAAACTGTTTTTT. It yields the protein CASSRQGGREKLFF. Full variable domain (rest looked up from reference TRBV28 and TRBJ1-4): DVKVTQSSRYLVKRTGEKVFLECVQDMDHENMFWYRQDPGLGLRLIYFSYDVKMKEKGDIPEGYSVSREKKERFSLILESASTNQTSMYLCASSRQGGREKLFFGSGTQLSVL.